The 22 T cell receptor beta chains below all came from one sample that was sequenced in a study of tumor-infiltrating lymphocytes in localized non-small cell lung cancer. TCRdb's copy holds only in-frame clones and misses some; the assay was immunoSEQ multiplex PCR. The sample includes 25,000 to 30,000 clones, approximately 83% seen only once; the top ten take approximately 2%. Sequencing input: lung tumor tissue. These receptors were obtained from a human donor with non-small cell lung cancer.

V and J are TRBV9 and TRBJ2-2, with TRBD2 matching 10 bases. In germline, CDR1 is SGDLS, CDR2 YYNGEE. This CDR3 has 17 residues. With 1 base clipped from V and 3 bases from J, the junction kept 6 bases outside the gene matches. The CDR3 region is CASSVPLAGEYTGELFF. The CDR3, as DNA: TGTGCCAGCAGCGTACCTCTAGCGGGGGAGTACACCGGGGAGCTGTTTTTT.

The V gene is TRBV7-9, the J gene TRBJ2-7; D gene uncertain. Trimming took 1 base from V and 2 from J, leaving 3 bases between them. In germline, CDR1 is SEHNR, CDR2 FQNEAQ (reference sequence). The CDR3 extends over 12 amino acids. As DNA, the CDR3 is TGTGCCAGCAGCTTAGACACCTACGAGCAGTACTTC. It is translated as CASSLDTYEQYF.

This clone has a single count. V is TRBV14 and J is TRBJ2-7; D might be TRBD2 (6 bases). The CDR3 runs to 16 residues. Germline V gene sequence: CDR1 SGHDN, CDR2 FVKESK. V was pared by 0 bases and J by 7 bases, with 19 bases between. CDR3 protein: CASSQERVRTGGEQYF. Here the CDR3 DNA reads TGTGCCAGCAGCCAAGAAAGAGTCCGAACAGGAGGGGAGCAGTACTTC. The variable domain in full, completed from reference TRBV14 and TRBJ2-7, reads EAGVTQFPSHSVIEKGQTVTLRCDPISGHDNLYWYRRVMGKEIKFLLHFVKESKQDESGMPNNRFLAERTGGTYSTLKVQPAELEDSGVYFCASSQERVRTGGEQYFGPGTRLTVT.

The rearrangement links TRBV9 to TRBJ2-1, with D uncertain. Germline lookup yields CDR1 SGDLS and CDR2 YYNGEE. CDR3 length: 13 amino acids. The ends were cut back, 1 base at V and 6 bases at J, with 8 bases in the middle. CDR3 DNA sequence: TGTGCCAGCAGCGTAAGGGTGGGCAATGAGCAGTTCTTC. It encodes CASSVRVGNEQFF.

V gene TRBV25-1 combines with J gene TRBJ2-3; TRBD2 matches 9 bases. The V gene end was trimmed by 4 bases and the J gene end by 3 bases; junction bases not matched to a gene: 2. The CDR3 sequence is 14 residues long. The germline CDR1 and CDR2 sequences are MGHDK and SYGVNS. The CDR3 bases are TGTGCCAGCAGTGCCAGCGGGGGGACAGATACGCAGTATTTT. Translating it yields CASSASGGTDTQYF. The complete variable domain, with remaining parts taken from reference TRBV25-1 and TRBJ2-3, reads EADIYQTPRYLVIGTGKKITLECSQTMGHDKMYWYQQDPGMELHLIHYSYGVNSTEKGDLSSESTVSRIRTEHFPLTLESARPSHTSQYLCASSASGGTDTQYFGPGTRLTVL.

CDR3 bases: TGCGCCAGCAGCCAAGTAGGCCCGAATAAGATTGAAGCTTTCTTT. Its translation is CASSQVGPNKIEAFF. The chain is built from TRBV4-1 and TRBJ1-1; D is ambiguous. V lost 1 base and J 7 bases, leaving 16 bases between the germline ends. Germline CDR1 reads MGHRA; CDR2 reads YSYEKL. CDR3 size: 15 residues.

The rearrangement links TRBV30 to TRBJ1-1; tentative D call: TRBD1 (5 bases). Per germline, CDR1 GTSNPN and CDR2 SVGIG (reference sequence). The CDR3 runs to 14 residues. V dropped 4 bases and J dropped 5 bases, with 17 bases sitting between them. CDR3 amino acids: CAWISGLGGTEAFF. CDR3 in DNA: TGTGCCTGGATTTCGGGGCTAGGAGGTACTGAAGCTTTCTTT. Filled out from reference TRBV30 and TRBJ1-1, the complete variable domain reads SQTIHQWPATLVQPVGSPLSLECTVEGTSNPNLYWYRQAAGRGLQLLFYSVGIGQISSEVPQNLSASRPQDRQFILSSKKLLLSDSGFYLCAWISGLGGTEAFFGQGTRLTVV.

The CDR3 nucleotides are TGTGCCAGCAGCCTTTACCGCCGGGACGCCCGCGCCTACGAGCAGTACTTC. It encodes CASSLYRRDARAYEQYF. The chain uses TRBV9 and TRBJ2-7, with D possibly called TRBD1 or TRBD2 (5 bases each). Between the trimmed V and J ends, which lost 4 bases and 2 bases, there was a span of 22 bases. The CDR3 has 17 residues. The V gene's germline CDR1 is SGDLS and CDR2 YYNGEE.

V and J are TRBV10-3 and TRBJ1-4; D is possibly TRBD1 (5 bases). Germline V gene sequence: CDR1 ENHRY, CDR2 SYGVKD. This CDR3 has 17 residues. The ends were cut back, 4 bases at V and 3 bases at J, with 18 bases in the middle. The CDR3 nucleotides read TGTGCCATCAGTGCCGGGGAGGGGTTCGGGGCTAATGAAAAACTGTTTTTT. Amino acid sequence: CAISAGEGFGANEKLFF.

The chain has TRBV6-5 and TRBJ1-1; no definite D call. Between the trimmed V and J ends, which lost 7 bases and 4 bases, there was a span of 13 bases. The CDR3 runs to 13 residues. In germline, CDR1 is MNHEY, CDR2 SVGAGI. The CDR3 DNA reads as TGTGCCAGCATCCCTCCGATGGCCACTGAAGCTTTCTTT. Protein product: CASIPPMATEAFF.

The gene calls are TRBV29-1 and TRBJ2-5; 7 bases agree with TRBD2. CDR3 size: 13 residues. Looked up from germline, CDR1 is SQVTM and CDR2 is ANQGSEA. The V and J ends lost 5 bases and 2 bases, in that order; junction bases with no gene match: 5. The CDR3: CSVLAGVQETQYF. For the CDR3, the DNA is TGCAGCGTTCTGGCGGGGGTACAAGAGACCCAGTACTTC.

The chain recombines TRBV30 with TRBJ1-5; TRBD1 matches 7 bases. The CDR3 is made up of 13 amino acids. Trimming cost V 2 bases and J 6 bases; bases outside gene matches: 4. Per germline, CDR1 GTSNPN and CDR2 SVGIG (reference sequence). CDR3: CAWSRQGVQPQHF. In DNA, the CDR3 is TGTGCCTGGAGTAGACAGGGAGTTCAGCCCCAGCATTTT.

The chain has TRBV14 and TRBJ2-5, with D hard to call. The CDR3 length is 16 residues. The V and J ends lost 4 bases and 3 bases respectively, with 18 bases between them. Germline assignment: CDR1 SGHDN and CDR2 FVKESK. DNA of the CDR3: TGTGCCAGCAGCCCCCTCTGGCCAAGGAAGAAAGAGACCCAGTACTTC. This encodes CASSPLWPRKKETQYF. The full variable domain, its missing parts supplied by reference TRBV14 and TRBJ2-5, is EAGVTQFPSHSVIEKGQTVTLRCDPISGHDNLYWYRRVMGKEIKFLLHFVKESKQDESGMPNNRFLAERTGGTYSTLKVQPAELEDSGVYFCASSPLWPRKKETQYFGPGTRLLVL.

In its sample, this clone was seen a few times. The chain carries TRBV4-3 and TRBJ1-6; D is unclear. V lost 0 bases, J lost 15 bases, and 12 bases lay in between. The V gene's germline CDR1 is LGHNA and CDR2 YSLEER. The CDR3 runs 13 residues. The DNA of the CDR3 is TGCGCCAGCAGCCAAGAAGTAGGCGAGGACCTCCACTTT. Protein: CASSQEVGEDLHF.

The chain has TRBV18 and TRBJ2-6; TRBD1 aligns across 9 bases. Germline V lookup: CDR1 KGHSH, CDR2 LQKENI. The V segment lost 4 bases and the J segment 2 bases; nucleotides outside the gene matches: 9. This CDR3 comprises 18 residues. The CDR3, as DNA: TGTGCCAGCTCACTCACCGGGACAGGGAGGCCTGGGGCCAACGTCCTGACTTTC. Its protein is CASSLTGTGRPGANVLTF.

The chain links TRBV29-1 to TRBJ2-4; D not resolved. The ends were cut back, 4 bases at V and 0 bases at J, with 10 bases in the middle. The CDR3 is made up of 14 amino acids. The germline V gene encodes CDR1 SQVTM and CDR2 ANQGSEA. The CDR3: CSVVQRLAKNIQYF. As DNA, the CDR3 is TGCAGCGTTGTTCAGAGACTAGCCAAAAACATTCAGTACTTC. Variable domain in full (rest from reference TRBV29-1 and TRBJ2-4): SAVISQKPSRDICQRGTSLTIQCQVDSQVTMMFWYRQQPGQSLTLIATANQGSEATYESGFVIDKFPISRPNLTFSTLTVSNMSPEDSSIYLCSVVQRLAKNIQYFGAGTRLSVL.

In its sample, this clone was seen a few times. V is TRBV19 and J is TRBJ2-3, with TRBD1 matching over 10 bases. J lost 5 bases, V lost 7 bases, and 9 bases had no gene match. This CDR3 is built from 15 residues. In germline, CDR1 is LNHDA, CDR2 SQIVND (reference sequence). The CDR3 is CASKGGTGVVDTQYF. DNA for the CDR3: TGTGCCAGTAAGGGCGGGACAGGGGTTGTAGATACGCAGTATTTT.

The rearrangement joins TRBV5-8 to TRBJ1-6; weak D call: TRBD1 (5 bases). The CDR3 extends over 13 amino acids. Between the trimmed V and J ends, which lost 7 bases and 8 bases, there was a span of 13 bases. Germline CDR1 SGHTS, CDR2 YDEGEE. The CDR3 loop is CASRRGLDSPLHF. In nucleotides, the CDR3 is TGTGCCAGCCGGAGGGGACTCGATTCACCCCTCCACTTT. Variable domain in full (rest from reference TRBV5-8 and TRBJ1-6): EAGVTQSPTHLIKTRGQQATLRCSPISGHTSVYWYQQALGLGLQFLLWYDEGEERNRGNFPPRFSGRQFPNYSSELNVNALELEDSALYLCASRRGLDSPLHFGNGTRLTVT.

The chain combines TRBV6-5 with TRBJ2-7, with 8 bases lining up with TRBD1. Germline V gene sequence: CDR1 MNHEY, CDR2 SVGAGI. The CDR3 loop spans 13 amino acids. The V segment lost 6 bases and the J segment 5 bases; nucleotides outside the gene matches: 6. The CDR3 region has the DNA TGTGCCAGCAGCCCATTGACAGGGGACGAGCAGTACTTC. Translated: CASSPLTGDEQYF.

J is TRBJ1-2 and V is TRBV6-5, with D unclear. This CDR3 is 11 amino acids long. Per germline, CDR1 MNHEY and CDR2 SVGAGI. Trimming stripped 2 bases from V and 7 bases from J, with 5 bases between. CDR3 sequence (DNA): TGTGCCAGCAGTTACGGAGGTGGCTACACCTTC. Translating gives CASSYGGGYTF.

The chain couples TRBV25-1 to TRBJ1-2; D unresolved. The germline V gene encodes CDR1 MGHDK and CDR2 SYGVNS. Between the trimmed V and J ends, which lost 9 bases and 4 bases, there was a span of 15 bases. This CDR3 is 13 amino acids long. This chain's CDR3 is CASSGGSFYGYTF. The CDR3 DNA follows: TGTGCCAGTTCAGGCGGCTCCTTCTATGGCTACACCTTC.

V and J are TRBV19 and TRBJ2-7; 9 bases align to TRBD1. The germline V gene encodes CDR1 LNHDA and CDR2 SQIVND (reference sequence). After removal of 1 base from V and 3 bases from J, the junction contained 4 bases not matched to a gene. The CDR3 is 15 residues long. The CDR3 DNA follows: TGTGCCAGTAGTATAGTTCCGGGACAGGGCTACGAGCAGTACTTC. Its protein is CASSIVPGQGYEQYF.